A selection of T cell receptor beta chains follows, all from one sample in a study of cytomegalovirus exposure and HLA in healthy donors. TCRdb's table, derived via immunoSEQ multiplex PCR, lists solely in-frame clones and lacks some. The data show approximately 150,000 clones, 75% seen once. The source material was PBMCs. Every receptor here comes from a man aged 18 to 30 in good health and CMV-seropositive. CDR3s include the opening cysteine and the closing phenylalanine or tryptophan. A D gene is named only where the DNA matches it firmly. Expanded clones get a size class; other rows say once, few or many, or leave the size out.

cdr3_nt,cdr3_aa,j_call,clone_size,d_call,v_call
TGTGCCAGCAGTGCCTCTAGCGGCACAGATACGCAGTATTTT,CASSASSGTDTQYF,TRBJ2-3,few,.,TRBV6-4
TGTGCCAGTTGTACTCTGAGCCGGGAGCTGTTTTTT,CASCTLSRELFF,TRBJ2-2,.,.,TRBV2
TGTGCCAGTAGGGCAGTCTCTGGAAACACCATATATTTT,CASRAVSGNTIYF,TRBJ1-3,.,.,TRBV19
TGCGCCAGCAGCGAGGCCGGGACAGGGGGTGAAAAACTGTTTTTT,CASSEAGTGGEKLFF,TRBJ1-4,few,TRBD1,TRBV4-1
TGTGCCACTCACCTCACCGACAGGGGGTCTTGGGGCTACACCTTC,CATHLTDRGSWGYTF,TRBJ1-2,.,TRBD1,TRBV28
TGTGCCAGCAGTGTCCCCGGGACAGGGGATTCTAACTATGGCTACACCTTC,CASSVPGTGDSNYGYTF,TRBJ1-2,once,TRBD1,TRBV2
TGTGCCAGCCGAAATAGCGGGAGTTCCGGGGAGCTGTTTTTT,CASRNSGSSGELFF,TRBJ2-2,.,TRBD2,TRBV6-1
TGCAGCGTCGAATATCCGGGCATACTAGAAGGAGAGACCCAGTACTTC,CSVEYPGILEGETQYF,TRBJ2-5,.,.,TRBV29-1
TGTGCCAGCAGTTACTCGGCAGGGGTCAATGGCTACACCTTC,CASSYSAGVNGYTF,TRBJ1-2,.,.,TRBV6-5
TGTGCCAGCAGTGGGAATCAGCGGGGCTACGAGCAGTACTTC,CASSGNQRGYEQYF,TRBJ2-7,.,TRBD2,TRBV28
TGCGCCAGCAGCCTACGGACTAGCGGTGGGGCAGATACGCAGTATTTT,CASSLRTSGGADTQYF,TRBJ2-3,.,TRBD2,TRBV5-1
TGTGCCAGCAGCGTAGTCTCAGACACAGATACGCAGTATTTT,CASSVVSDTDTQYF,TRBJ2-3,.,.,TRBV9
TGCGCCAGCGGGGCGGTGAACTCCTACAATGAGCAGTTCTTC,CASGAVNSYNEQFF,TRBJ2-1,.,.,TRBV10-2
TGTGCCAGCAGTCCCGGACAGAACACTGAAGCTTTCTTT,CASSPGQNTEAFF,TRBJ1-1,.,.,TRBV28
TGTGCCAGCAGAAGGGGACAGTCCTACGAGCAGTACTTC,CASRRGQSYEQYF,TRBJ2-7,.,TRBD1,TRBV7-9
TGTGCCAGTACCGTAAACAGACAGGGGTCGACTGAAGCTTTCTTT,CASTVNRQGSTEAFF,TRBJ1-1,few,TRBD1,TRBV19
TGCGCCAGCAGCTTGGCGACAGCGCGAGGCTCCATATATTTT,CASSLATARGSIYF,TRBJ1-3,once,.,TRBV5-1
TGCGCCAGCAGCCAGAGAGGGACAGGGGCCGGTGAAAAACTGTTTTTT,CASSQRGTGAGEKLFF,TRBJ1-4,.,TRBD1,TRBV5-1
TGTGCCAGTAGTATCGTGACATATTCGGGAGAGCAGTACTTC,CASSIVTYSGEQYF,TRBJ2-7,.,.,TRBV19
TGTGCCAGCAGCCCCCAGACAGGGAGCTCCTACGAGCAGTACTTC,CASSPQTGSSYEQYF,TRBJ2-7,.,TRBD1,TRBV5-4
TGTGCCAGCAGCCCAAAAGGACTAGCGTTGAACTCGGGTCACGAGCAGTACTTC,CASSPKGLALNSGHEQYF,TRBJ2-7,.,TRBD2,TRBV7-9
TGTGCCAGCAGGCAAAATAGCGGGAGAGCCTACGAGCAGTACTTC,CASRQNSGRAYEQYF,TRBJ2-7,.,TRBD2,TRBV6-5
TGTGCCTGGAGCCTAAGACAGGCTGAAGCTTTCTTT,CAWSLRQAEAFF,TRBJ1-1,.,.,TRBV30
TGTGCCAGCAGGGCGGCAGTGGGCTACACCTTC,CASRAAVGYTF,TRBJ1-2,.,.,TRBV28
TGTGCCAGCTCACCAAGGGAGGCAACCTACAATGAGCAGTTCTTC,CASSPREATYNEQFF,TRBJ2-1,few,.,TRBV18
TGTGCCAGCGCTAAAACACAGGGGTCCTACGAGCAGTACTTC,CASAKTQGSYEQYF,TRBJ2-7,.,TRBD1,TRBV6-5
TGTGCCAGCAGCTCCAATAGCGGGAGGGGCGACGAGCAGTACTTC,CASSSNSGRGDEQYF,TRBJ2-7,.,TRBD2,TRBV7-3
TGTGCCAGCTCACCTATTCAACAGCGGGACTCAGATACGCAGTATTTT,CASSPIQQRDSDTQYF,TRBJ2-3,few,TRBD2,TRBV18
TGTGCCAGCAGTTACCGCGGGCGAACGGATACGCAGTATTTT,CASSYRGRTDTQYF,TRBJ2-3,.,.,TRBV6-6
TGCAGCGTTGAAAGGGGGGGTCTTGAAGCTTTCTTT,CSVERGGLEAFF,TRBJ1-1,.,.,TRBV29-1
TGCGCCAGCCGGGGGGGGCCGAACACTGAAGCTTTCTTT,CASRGGPNTEAFF,TRBJ1-1,.,.,TRBV4-1
TGTGTCAGTAGTTGGCGGGGGGGACAGCCCCAGCATTTT,CVSSWRGGQPQHF,TRBJ1-5,.,.,TRBV19
TGCGCCAGCACCTTTCCCATAGCGGGAGAAGAGACCCAGTACTTC,CASTFPIAGEETQYF,TRBJ2-5,.,TRBD2,TRBV5-1
TGTGCCAGCAGTTACGACAGGGGCTCTGGAAACACCATATATTTT,CASSYDRGSGNTIYF,TRBJ1-3,.,TRBD1,TRBV6-5
TGTGCCAGCTCACCACCGGGACAGGGCTCCAAGCAGTACTTC,CASSPPGQGSKQYF,TRBJ2-7,few,TRBD1,TRBV18
TGTGCCAGCAGCCGAACCCCCCAGGGTGTGGAGACCCAGTACTTC,CASSRTPQGVETQYF,TRBJ2-5,.,.,TRBV27
TGTGCCAGCAGCTTAGTGTTCGACTCCCCTTGGGCCCAGTACTTC,CASSLVFDSPWAQYF,TRBJ2-5,.,.,TRBV11-2
TGCGCCAGCAGCCAAGTAGCGGGAGGCGCGAACACCGGGGAGCTGTTTTTT,CASSQVAGGANTGELFF,TRBJ2-2,.,TRBD2,TRBV4-1
TGTGCCAGCAGCTTAACGGTTAGCGGAGAGCAGTTCTTC,CASSLTVSGEQFF,TRBJ2-1,.,.,TRBV7-3
TGTGCCAGCAGTGAACCGGGGGGTTGGGGTGAAAAACTGTTTTTT,CASSEPGGWGEKLFF,TRBJ1-4,.,.,TRBV25-1
TGTGCCAGCATCTCCCCTCACAGCATCCCCTACGAGCAGTACTTC,CASISPHSIPYEQYF,TRBJ2-7,.,.,TRBV28
TGTGCCAGCAGACCCGGACTGGTGTTGAGGGTGCAGTACTTC,CASRPGLVLRVQYF,TRBJ2-7,.,.,TRBV6-5
TGTGCCAGCAGTGACTCGTCGGCTAGCGGGACCAATGAGCAGTTCTTC,CASSDSSASGTNEQFF,TRBJ2-1,.,TRBD2,TRBV6-4
TGTGCCAGCAGTTTATTGGGTAGCGGCAGACACTACGAGCAGTACTTC,CASSLLGSGRHYEQYF,TRBJ2-7,once,.,TRBV28
TGTGCCAGCGGCGCGGGGACCGCCGGTGGGGAGCAGTACTTC,CASGAGTAGGEQYF,TRBJ2-5,.,.,TRBV7-9
TGCGCCAGCAGCCAAGGGGTCATAGCATCAGGAAACACCATATATTTT,CASSQGVIASGNTIYF,TRBJ1-3,.,.,TRBV4-1
TGTGCCAGCAGCTTATTCGGAGCAGGGGGAGCTTTCTTT,CASSLFGAGGAFF,TRBJ1-1,.,TRBD1,TRBV7-9
TGTGCCAGTAAAATTACACTAATGACAGCCCGTCATCAGCCCCAGCATTTT,CASKITLMTARHQPQHF,TRBJ1-5,.,.,TRBV19
TGCGCCAGCAGCTTGTCAGGAGGGTATACAGATACGCAGTATTTT,CASSLSGGYTDTQYF,TRBJ2-3,.,.,TRBV5-1
TGTGCCAGCAGCCAAGTGGCGGGAGCGGGTTACGAGCAGTACTTC,CASSQVAGAGYEQYF,TRBJ2-7,.,TRBD2,TRBV7-9
TGTGCCGGACGGACTAGCGCGGACAATGAGCAGTTCTTC,CAGRTSADNEQFF,TRBJ2-1,.,TRBD2,TRBV6-1
TGCGCCAGCAGCTTGCCCTCTAGCGGGAGGATCACAGATACGCAGTATTTT,CASSLPSSGRITDTQYF,TRBJ2-3,.,TRBD2,TRBV5-1
TGTGCCAGCAGCTTGGTATCGGGGGAAGGAGAGCAGTTCTTC,CASSLVSGEGEQFF,TRBJ2-1,.,.,TRBV7-3
TGCGCCAGCAGCTTGGGACTAGCGGATATTTACGAGCAGTACTTC,CASSLGLADIYEQYF,TRBJ2-7,.,TRBD2,TRBV5-1
TGTGCCAGCAGCGTGGAACAGGGGAGCGGCACCGGGGAGCTGTTTTTT,CASSVEQGSGTGELFF,TRBJ2-2,.,TRBD1,TRBV9